The T cell receptor (beta chain) described here comes from a study of patients and donors after allogeneic stem cell transplantation. Each CDR3 protein is one row after TCRdb ran MiXCR on the RT-PCR reads. This sample has about 15,000 distinct CDR3 sequences; 27% occur once, and the top ten carry 36%. This clonotype was counted ten times or more. The V gene's germline CDR1 is SGDLS and CDR2 YYNGEE. There are 15 residues in the CDR3. V trimming: 0 bases; J trimming: 5 bases; junction bases outside the gene matches: 6. The chain couples TRBV9 to TRBJ2-5; 8 bases are shared with TRBD1. The source is a human donor who was either an allogeneic HSCT recipient or a stem cell or donor lymphocyte infusion donor (not recorded which). It is not recorded whose cells these are; they may come from a transplant donor. The sequencing input was blood, either unsorted or a sorted T cell fraction (not recorded which). The CDR3 is CASSVGRTGLETQYF. CDR3 DNA sequence: TGTGCCAGCAGCGTAGGTCGGACAGGGTTGGAGACCCAGTACTTC.